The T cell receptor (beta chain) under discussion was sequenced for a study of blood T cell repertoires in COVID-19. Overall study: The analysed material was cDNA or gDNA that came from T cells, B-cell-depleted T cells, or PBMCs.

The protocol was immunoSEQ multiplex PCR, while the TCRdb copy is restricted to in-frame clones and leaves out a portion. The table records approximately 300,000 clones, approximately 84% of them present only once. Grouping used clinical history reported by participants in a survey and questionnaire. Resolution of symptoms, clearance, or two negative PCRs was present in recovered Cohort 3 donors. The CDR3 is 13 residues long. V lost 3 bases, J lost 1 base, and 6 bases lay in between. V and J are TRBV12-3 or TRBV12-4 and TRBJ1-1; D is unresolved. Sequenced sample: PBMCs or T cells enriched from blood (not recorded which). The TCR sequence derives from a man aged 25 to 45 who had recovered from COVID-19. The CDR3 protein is CASSLYRNTEAFF. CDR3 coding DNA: TGTGCCAGCAGTTTGTACAGGAACACTGAAGCTTTCTTT.